This entry features one T cell receptor beta chain sequence. Its antigen is undetermined. A read error may be the cause here, since a much bigger clone is one base away. Germline-derived CDR1 and CDR2 are LNHDA and SQIVND (reference sequence). This CDR3 is built from 13 residues. Both TCR beta VDJ combination and CDR3 sequence profiling were carried out. Genomic DNA was the template for this profiling. One entry per CDR3 protein results from TCRdb running MiXCR on the reads. The table lists 150,000 to 200,000 distinct CDR3 sequences, approximately 49% of them singletons. These data come from a study of CD8+CD57+ T cells in acquired aplastic anemia. The overall study: Quantities of DNA derived from sorted CD4+ and CD8+ cells averaged around 3 ug.

Study results and limitations: Patients showed no significant difference from controls in CD8+ Simpson's diversity. Between patients and controls, 25 to 30 CD8+ CDR3 sequences were found in common.

Sequenced sample: sorted CD4+, CD8+, or CD8+CD57+ T cells (not recorded which) from PBMCs. The gene calls are TRBV19 and TRBJ2-7, with 7 bases lining up with TRBD1. The receptor's source is a human donor in good health. The CDR3 loop is CACRQQGSHEQYF. CDR3 coding DNA: TGTGCCTGTAGACAACAGGGGTCCCACGAGCAGTACTTC.